These 32 T cell receptor beta chains share one sample of origin, sequenced in a study of shared clonotypes between healthy human individuals. TCRdb's table, derived via immunoSEQ multiplex PCR, lists solely in-frame clones and lacks some. Among about 2 million clones listed, 85% to 95% were seen once. Specimen: naive CD4+ T cells sorted from blood. Subset defined: CD45RA+ positively selected. Receptors originate from a man aged 18 to 29 in good health.

This chain connects TRBV2 to TRBJ1-2; D unclear. This CDR3 comprises 15 residues. Trimming took 6 bases from V and 4 from J, leaving 18 bases between them. Germline lookup yields CDR1 SNHLY and CDR2 FYNNEI. CDR3 nucleotides: TGTGCCAGCAGCTTAGATATTACAGTAGCCTATGGCTACACCTTC. It encodes CASSLDITVAYGYTF.

The rearrangement links TRBV2 to TRBJ1-4; 9 bases map to TRBD1. Unmatched junction bases numbered 7, after V lost 6 bases and J lost 8 bases. CDR1 is SNHLY and CDR2 is FYNNEI in the germline V gene. This CDR3 spans 14 amino acids. In DNA form, the CDR3 reads TGTGCCAGCAGCTTTGACAGGGGGAAAGAAAAACTGTTTTTT. Residues: CASSFDRGKEKLFF.

The chain employs TRBV4-3 and TRBJ2-3, with a weak D call TRBD2 (6 bases). The V end lost 3 bases, the J end lost 0 bases, and 10 bases lay between the germline ends. The CDR3 is 15 residues long. Germline lookup yields CDR1 LGHNA and CDR2 YSLEER. CDR3 protein: CASSQLAPSTDTQYF. The DNA of the CDR3 is TGCGCCAGCAGCCAGCTAGCGCCGAGCACAGATACGCAGTATTTT.

The V and J genes are TRBV6-1 and TRBJ1-2, with a weak D call TRBD1 (5 bases). V was cut by 4 bases and J by 4 bases, with 16 bases left in between. The CDR3 runs to 15 residues. The germline V gene encodes CDR1 MNHNS and CDR2 SASEGT. The CDR3 region is CASSVDSTGFYGYTF. Here the CDR3 DNA reads TGTGCCAGCAGTGTTGACAGTACGGGATTCTATGGCTACACCTTC.

The gene calls are TRBV14 and TRBJ2-7, with 7 bases matching TRBD1. In germline, CDR1 is SGHDN, CDR2 FVKESK. The trim removed 1 base at V and 3 bases at J, leaving 12 bases unmatched. This CDR3 contains 17 residues. CDR3 sequence reads: CASSQAFRQGAGYEQYF. In nucleotides, the CDR3 is TGTGCCAGCAGCCAAGCCTTTCGACAGGGAGCCGGCTACGAGCAGTACTTC.

Notes on this clone: The sample contains more than one DNA sequence encoding this CDR3. The chain joins TRBV5-4 to TRBJ2-1; no clear D. V shed 2 bases and J shed 1 base, with 10 bases lying between them. The CDR3 covers 15 residues. Germline loops: CDR1 SGHNT, CDR2 YYREEE (reference sequence). CDR3 DNA sequence: TGTGCCAGCAGCTTACGGGTTGGATCCTACAATGAGCAGTTCTTC. It translates to CASSLRVGSYNEQFF.

The chain employs TRBV2 and TRBJ2-7, with D possibly being TRBD1 or TRBD2 (6 bases each). The CDR3 is 15 residues long. V lost 0 bases and J lost 4, with 13 bases in between. Germline V gene data show CDR1 as SNHLY and CDR2 as FYNNEI. CDR3 region: CASSEAKGGVYEQYF. The CDR3 DNA is TGTGCCAGCAGTGAAGCCAAGGGGGGCGTATACGAGCAGTACTTC.

This clone occurred a few times. An end of the junction does not agree with germline; a read error may underlie this. V is TRBV5-5 and J is TRBJ1-2; possibly TRBD1 for D (6 bases). The CDR3 runs 14 residues. Germline lookup yields CDR1 SGHKS and CDR2 YYEKEE (reference sequence). The CDR3 sequence is CASSPDRLIESYTF. CDR3 in DNA: TGCGCCAGCAGCCCCGACAGGCTTATTGAAAGCTACACCTTC.

This clone was detected once. The chain combines TRBV30 with TRBJ2-2; no firm D call. The CDR3 sequence is 16 residues long. Between the trimmed V and J ends, which lost 1 base and 3 bases, there was a span of 15 bases. CDR1 GTSNPN and CDR2 SVGIG come from the germline V gene (reference sequence). As DNA, the CDR3 is TGTGCCTGGAGTGCCGGACGGTACCTTTACACCGGGGAGCTGTTTTTT. Protein: CAWSAGRYLYTGELFF.

This clone was recorded only once. This chain links TRBV7-2 with TRBJ1-1; D might be TRBD1 (6 bases). CDR3 size: 14 residues. Trimming took 3 bases from V and 6 from J, leaving 14 bases between them. Per the germline V gene, CDR1 is SGHTA and CDR2 is FQGNSA. The CDR3 reads CASSFDRFNAEAFF. The CDR3 DNA is TGTGCCAGCAGCTTCGACAGGTTCAACGCTGAAGCTTTCTTT.

This sequence joins TRBV6-1 and TRBJ1-4, with D perhaps TRBD1 (6 bases). The CDR3 has 13 residues. With 3 bases removed from V and 8 bases from J, the gap between germline ends came to 10 bases. The germline V gene encodes CDR1 MNHNS and CDR2 SASEGT. For the CDR3, the DNA is TGTGCCAGCAGTGACTGGGGGCGCGAAAAACTGTTTTTT. This codes for CASSDWGREKLFF.

The chain links TRBV5-1 to TRBJ2-2, with D perhaps matching TRBD1 (6 bases). There are 16 residues in the CDR3. Trimming left V 3 bases short and J 2 bases short, with 14 bases between. Germline V gene sequence: CDR1 SGHRS, CDR2 YFSETQ. The CDR3 region has the DNA TGCGCCAGCAGCTCCGCCGGGACACATAACACCGGGGAGCTGTTTTTT. Protein: CASSSAGTHNTGELFF.

This chain links TRBV6-5 with TRBJ1-1; 7 nucleotides match TRBD1. This CDR3 is 13 amino acids long. Germline V CDR1 and CDR2: MNHEY, SVGAGI. V lost 6 bases, J lost 10 bases, and 11 bases stayed unmatched. CDR3 nucleotide sequence: TGTGCCAGCAGCCCCGGATCGACAGGGAGAGCTTTCTTT. Translated: CASSPGSTGRAFF.

The genes are TRBV2 and TRBJ1-4, with D unclear. Per the germline V gene, CDR1 is SNHLY and CDR2 is FYNNEI. This CDR3 contains 15 residues. V was shortened by 4 bases and J by 4 bases, with 13 bases between the two germline ends. The CDR3: CASSALRTVNEKLFF. CDR3 DNA: TGTGCCAGCAGTGCCCTGAGAACGGTTAATGAAAAACTGTTTTTT.

This rearrangement joins TRBV5-4 to TRBJ1-6, with unresolved D. The CDR3 is 14 residues long. CDR1 and CDR2 (germline): SGHNT, YYREEE (reference sequence). V gave up 4 bases and J gave up 7 bases, with 12 bases separating them. CDR3 protein: CASSQDLGNSPLHF. The CDR3 nucleotides are TGTGCCAGCAGCCAAGATTTAGGGAATTCACCCCTCCACTTT.

The V gene is TRBV11-2, the J gene TRBJ2-7, with 11 bases lining up with TRBD2. The ends lost 5 bases at V and 0 bases at J; junction bases unmatched: 3. Germline assignment: CDR1 SGHAT and CDR2 FQNNGV. This CDR3 spans 15 amino acids. CDR3 DNA: TGTGCCAGCAGCCCTAGCGGGGGGCTCTCCTACGAGCAGTACTTC. Residues: CASSPSGGLSYEQYF.

The chain employs TRBV5-1 and TRBJ2-1; 7 bases align to TRBD2. Trimming removed 4 bases from V and 0 bases from J; junction bases left unmatched: 7. Looked up from germline, CDR1 is SGHRS and CDR2 is YFSETQ. This CDR3 comprises 16 residues. CDR3 nucleotide sequence: TGCGCCAGCAGCAGGGACTACGGCGGCTCCTACAATGAGCAGTTCTTC. Residues: CASSRDYGGSYNEQFF.

This clone was picked up one time. CDR3 sequence reads: CASSLPQGSEQYF. DNA of the CDR3: TGCGCCAGCAGCCTTCCACAGGGGAGCGAGCAGTACTTC. J is TRBJ2-7 and V is TRBV5-1, with 7 bases identical to TRBD1. Germline V gives CDR1 SGHRS, CDR2 YFSETQ. This CDR3 contains 13 residues. V dropped 4 bases and J dropped 6; count of bases not matched to a gene: 7.

The chain couples TRBV5-4 to TRBJ1-1; D gene unclear. Germline CDR1 reads SGHNT; CDR2 reads YYREEE (reference sequence). Deletions cut 0 bases from V and 3 bases from J, with 9 bases between. This CDR3 has 14 residues. The CDR3 loop reads CASSLALTDTEAFF. CDR3 bases: TGTGCCAGCAGCTTGGCGCTGACGGACACTGAAGCTTTCTTT.

As DNA, the CDR3 is TGCGCCAGCAGTGTTCTCGCAGGGGTTCGACACACCATATATTTT. This translates into CASSVLAGVRHTIYF. The genes are TRBV10-2 and TRBJ1-3, with D possibly being TRBD1 (6 bases). The CDR3 totals 15 residues. The germline CDR1 and CDR2 sequences are WSHSY and SAAADI. The ends were cut back, 4 bases at V and 8 bases at J, with 18 bases in the middle.

This chain connects TRBV25-1 to TRBJ1-4, with D maybe TRBD1 (5 bases). The CDR3 has 15 amino acids. CDR1 is MGHDK and CDR2 is SYGVNS in the germline V gene. The germline V and J ends were trimmed by 5 bases and 4 bases, with 14 bases remaining between them. DNA of the CDR3: TGTGCCAGCAGTTCCAGGGCGAGTGGTAATGAAAAACTGTTTTTT. As protein: CASSSRASGNEKLFF.

The chain uses TRBV4-1 and TRBJ2-2; D is possibly TRBD1 or TRBD2 (6 bases each). The CDR3 is 17 amino acids. The ends were cut back, 3 bases at V and 0 bases at J, with 14 bases in the middle. In germline, CDR1 is MGHRA, CDR2 YSYEKL. CDR3 coding DNA: TGCGCCAGCAGCCAGGCTGGGGGGCGAACGAACACCGGGGAGCTGTTTTTT. It is translated as CASSQAGGRTNTGELFF.

The CDR3 region is CASRPERAGGYEQYF. DNA of the CDR3: TGTGCCAGCAGACCCGAGCGGGCTGGGGGCTACGAGCAGTACTTC. This chain links TRBV6-5 with TRBJ2-7; D possibly corresponds to TRBD2 (6 bases). Germline loops: CDR1 MNHEY, CDR2 SVGAGI. CDR3 length: 15 residues. Trimming took off 6 bases at V and 3 bases at J, with 18 bases between the two ends.

This chain joins TRBV19 and TRBJ1-1, with no clear D. The CDR3 sequence is 13 residues long. CDR1 is LNHDA and CDR2 is SQIVND in the germline V gene (reference sequence). V shed 4 bases and J shed 4 bases, with 10 bases lying between them. The CDR3 protein is CASSSTSLTEAFF. DNA of the CDR3: TGTGCCAGTAGTAGCACCTCCCTCACTGAAGCTTTCTTT.

Note on this clone: The identical CDR3 is also encoded by other nucleotide sequences in the sample. The rearrangement joins TRBV19 to TRBJ2-7, with TRBD2 matching over 8 bases. The germline V gene has CDR1 LNHDA and CDR2 SQIVND (reference sequence). There are 13 residues in the CDR3. Trimming took 7 bases from V and 2 from J; bases not matched to a gene: 4. CDR3 DNA: TGTGCCAGTAAGGCTAGCGGGCCCTACGAGCAGTACTTC. It yields the protein CASKASGPYEQYF.

CDR3 coding DNA: TGTGCTAGTGGTCCTATTCGAACTAACACCGGGGAGCTGTTTTTT. This gives the protein CASGPIRTNTGELFF. The rearrangement links TRBV12-5 to TRBJ2-2; D remains unclear. Germline lookup yields CDR1 LGHNT and CDR2 FRNRAP. The length of the CDR3 is 15 residues. Trimming pared 5 bases from V and 2 bases from J, leaving 12 bases between.

The genes are TRBV19 and TRBJ2-6; 10 bases are a match to TRBD2. Germline loops: CDR1 LNHDA, CDR2 SQIVND (reference sequence). V lost 3 bases to trimming and J lost 2 bases; unmatched junction nucleotides: 7. The CDR3 loop spans 18 amino acids. The CDR3 coding sequence is TGTGCCAGTAGTATTTCCCTAGCGGGAGACACTGGGGCCAACGTCCTGACTTTC. Residues: CASSISLAGDTGANVLTF.

The count of this clone is one. This chain links TRBV6-1 with TRBJ2-2; D gene ambiguous. Germline V gene sequence: CDR1 MNHNS, CDR2 SASEGT. The CDR3 covers 15 residues. Trimming cost V 2 bases and J 3 bases, with 10 bases left between them. CDR3 sequence: CASSEFLKYTGELFF. The CDR3 region has the DNA TGTGCCAGCAGTGAATTTTTGAAATACACCGGGGAGCTGTTTTTT.

CDR3 sequence reads: CASSHQSDSYQPQHF. The CDR3 nucleotides read TGTGCCAGCTCACACCAGTCGGACAGTTATCAGCCCCAGCATTTT. This sequence joins TRBV18 and TRBJ1-5; D perhaps matches TRBD1 (6 bases). V gave up 4 bases and J gave up 5 bases, with 15 bases separating them. Germline CDR1 and CDR2: KGHSH and LQKENI. The CDR3 has 15 amino acids.

The J gene is TRBJ2-5, the V gene TRBV10-3; a weak D match, TRBD2 (6 bases). From germline, CDR1 is ENHRY and CDR2 SYGVKD. CDR3 size: 13 residues. The ends were cut back, 7 bases at V and 4 bases at J, with 13 bases in the middle. CDR3 nucleotides: TGTGCCATCAATCCTAGCGAGGGAGAGACCCAGTACTTC. It yields the protein CAINPSEGETQYF.

This clone was recorded only once. The rearrangement links TRBV5-6 to TRBJ2-7; D gene unclear. Germline-derived CDR1 and CDR2 are SGHDT and YYEEEE. Trimming cost V 0 bases and J 0 bases, with 10 bases left between them. This CDR3 has 15 residues. CDR3 in DNA: TGTGCCAGCAGCTTGGGGCAGCTCAACTCCTACGAGCAGTACTTC. Amino acid sequence: CASSLGQLNSYEQYF. The whole variable domain, remainder taken from reference TRBV5-6 and TRBJ2-7, is DAGVTQSPTHLIKTRGQQVTLRCSPKSGHDTVSWYQQALGQGPQFIFQYYEEEERQRGNFPDRFSGHQFPNYSSELNVNALLLGDSALYLCASSLGQLNSYEQYFGPGTRLTVT.

The chain recombines TRBV7-3 with TRBJ2-3, with 16 positions matching TRBD2. Germline lookup yields CDR1 SGHTA and CDR2 FQGTGA. The CDR3 is 16 amino acids. V shed 5 bases and J 7 bases; nucleotides not matched to a gene: 6. CDR3 DNA sequence: TGTGCCAGCAGCCCGGGACTAGCGGGGGGGCATCATACGCAGTATTTT. It codes for CASSPGLAGGHHTQYF.